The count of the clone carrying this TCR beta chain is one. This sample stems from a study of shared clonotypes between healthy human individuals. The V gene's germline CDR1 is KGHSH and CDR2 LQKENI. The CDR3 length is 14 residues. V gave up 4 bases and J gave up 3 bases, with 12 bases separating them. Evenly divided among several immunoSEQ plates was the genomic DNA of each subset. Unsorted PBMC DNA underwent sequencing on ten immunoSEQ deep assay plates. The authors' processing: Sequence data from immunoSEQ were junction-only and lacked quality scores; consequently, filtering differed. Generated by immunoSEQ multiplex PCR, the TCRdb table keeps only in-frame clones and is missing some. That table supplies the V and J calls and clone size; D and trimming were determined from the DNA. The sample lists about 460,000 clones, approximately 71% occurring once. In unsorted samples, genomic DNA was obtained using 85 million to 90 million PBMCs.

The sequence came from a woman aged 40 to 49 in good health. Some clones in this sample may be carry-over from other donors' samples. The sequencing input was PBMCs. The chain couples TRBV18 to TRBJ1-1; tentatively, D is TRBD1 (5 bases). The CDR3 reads CASSRQGEDTEAFF. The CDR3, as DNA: TGTGCCAGCTCACGTCAGGGAGAGGACACTGAAGCTTTCTTT.